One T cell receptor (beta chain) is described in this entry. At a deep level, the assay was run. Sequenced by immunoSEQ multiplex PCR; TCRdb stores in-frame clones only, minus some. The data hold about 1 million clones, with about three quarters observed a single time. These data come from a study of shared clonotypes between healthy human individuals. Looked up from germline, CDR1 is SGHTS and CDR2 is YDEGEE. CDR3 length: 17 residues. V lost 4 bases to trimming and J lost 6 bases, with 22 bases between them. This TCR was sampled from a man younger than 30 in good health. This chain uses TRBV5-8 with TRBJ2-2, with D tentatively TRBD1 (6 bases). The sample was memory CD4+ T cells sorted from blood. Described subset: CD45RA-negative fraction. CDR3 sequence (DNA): TGTGCCAGCAGCGGGGTGGTAGGGGGAAGAAGCGCCGGGGAGCTGTTTTTT. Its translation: CASSGVVGGRSAGELFF. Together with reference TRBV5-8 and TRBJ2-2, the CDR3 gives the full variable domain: EAGVTQSPTHLIKTRGQQATLRCSPISGHTSVYWYQQALGLGLQFLLWYDEGEERNRGNFPPRFSGRQFPNYSSELNVNALELEDSALYLCASSGVVGGRSAGELFFGEGSRLTVL.